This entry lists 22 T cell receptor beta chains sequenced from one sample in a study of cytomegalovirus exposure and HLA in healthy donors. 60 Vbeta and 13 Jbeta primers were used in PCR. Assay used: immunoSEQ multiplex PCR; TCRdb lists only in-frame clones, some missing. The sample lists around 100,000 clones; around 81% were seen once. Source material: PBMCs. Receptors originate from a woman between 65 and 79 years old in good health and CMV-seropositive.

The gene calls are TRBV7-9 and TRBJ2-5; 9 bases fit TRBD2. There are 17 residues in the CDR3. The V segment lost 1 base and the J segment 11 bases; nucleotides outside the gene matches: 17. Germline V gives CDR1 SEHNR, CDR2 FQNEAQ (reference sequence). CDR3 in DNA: TGTGCCAGCAGCTTAGTTGTTTTGACTAGCGGTACCGATCAGCAGTACTTC. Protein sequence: CASSLVVLTSGTDQQYF.

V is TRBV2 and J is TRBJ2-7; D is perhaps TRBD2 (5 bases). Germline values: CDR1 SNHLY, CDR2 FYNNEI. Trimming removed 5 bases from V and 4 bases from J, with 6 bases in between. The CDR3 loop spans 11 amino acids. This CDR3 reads CASSREYEQYF. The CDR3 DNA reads TGTGCCAGCAGTCGGGAATACGAGCAGTACTTC.

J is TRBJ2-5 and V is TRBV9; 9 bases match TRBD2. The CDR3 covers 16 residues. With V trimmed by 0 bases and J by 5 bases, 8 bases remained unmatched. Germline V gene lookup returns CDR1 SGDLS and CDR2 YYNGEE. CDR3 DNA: TGTGCCAGCAGCGTAGTGTCTAGCGGGATCCTGGAGACCCAGTACTTC. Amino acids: CASSVVSSGILETQYF.

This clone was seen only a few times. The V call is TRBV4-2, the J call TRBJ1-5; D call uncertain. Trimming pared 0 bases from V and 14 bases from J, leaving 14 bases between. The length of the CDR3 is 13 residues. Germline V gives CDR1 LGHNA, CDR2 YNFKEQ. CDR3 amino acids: CASSQDRGGFEHF. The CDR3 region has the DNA TGTGCCAGCAGCCAAGATCGAGGAGGGTTTGAGCATTTT.

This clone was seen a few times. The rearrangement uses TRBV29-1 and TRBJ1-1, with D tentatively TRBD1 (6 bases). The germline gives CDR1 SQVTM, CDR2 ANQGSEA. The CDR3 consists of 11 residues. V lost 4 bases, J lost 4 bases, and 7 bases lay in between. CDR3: CSVADSTEAFF. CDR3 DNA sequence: TGCAGCGTTGCGGACAGCACTGAAGCTTTCTTT.

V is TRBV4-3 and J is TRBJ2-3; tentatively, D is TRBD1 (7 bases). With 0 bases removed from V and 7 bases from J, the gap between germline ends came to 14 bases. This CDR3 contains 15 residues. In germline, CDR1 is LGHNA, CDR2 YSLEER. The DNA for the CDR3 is TGCGCCAGCAGCCAAGATCGGAGGGGGCTCTATACGCAGTATTTT. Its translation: CASSQDRRGLYTQYF.

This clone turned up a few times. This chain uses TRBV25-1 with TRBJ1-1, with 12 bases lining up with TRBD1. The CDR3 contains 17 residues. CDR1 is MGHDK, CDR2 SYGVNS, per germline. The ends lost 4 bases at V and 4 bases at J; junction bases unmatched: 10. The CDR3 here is CASSAPGQGAQGTEAFF. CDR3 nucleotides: TGTGCCAGCAGTGCCCCGGGACAGGGGGCGCAGGGCACTGAAGCTTTCTTT.

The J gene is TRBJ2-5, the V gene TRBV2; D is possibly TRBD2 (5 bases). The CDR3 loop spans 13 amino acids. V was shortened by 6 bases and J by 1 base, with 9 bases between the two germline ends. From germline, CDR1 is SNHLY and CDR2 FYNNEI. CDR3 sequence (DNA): TGTGCCAGCAGGAAAGGACTCCAAGAGACCCAGTACTTC. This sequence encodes CASRKGLQETQYF.

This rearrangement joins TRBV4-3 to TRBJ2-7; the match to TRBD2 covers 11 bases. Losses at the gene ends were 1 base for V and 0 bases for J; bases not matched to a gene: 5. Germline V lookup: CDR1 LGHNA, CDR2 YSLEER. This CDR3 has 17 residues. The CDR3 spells CASSQGTSGYSSYEQYF. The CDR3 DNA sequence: TGCGCCAGCAGCCAAGGGACTAGCGGGTATTCCTCCTACGAGCAGTACTTC.

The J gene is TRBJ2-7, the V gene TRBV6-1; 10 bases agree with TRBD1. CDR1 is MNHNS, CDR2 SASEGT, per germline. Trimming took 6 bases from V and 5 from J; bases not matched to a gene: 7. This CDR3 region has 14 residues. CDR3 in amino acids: CASRAGTGVHEQYF. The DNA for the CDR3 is TGTGCCAGCAGGGCCGGGACAGGGGTCCACGAGCAGTACTTC.

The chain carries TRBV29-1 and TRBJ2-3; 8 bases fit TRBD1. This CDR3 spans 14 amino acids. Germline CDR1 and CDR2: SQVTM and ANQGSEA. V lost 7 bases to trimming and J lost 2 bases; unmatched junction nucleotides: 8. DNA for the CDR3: TGCAGCGAGGGGAGGACAGGGAACACAGATACGCAGTATTTT. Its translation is CSEGRTGNTDTQYF.

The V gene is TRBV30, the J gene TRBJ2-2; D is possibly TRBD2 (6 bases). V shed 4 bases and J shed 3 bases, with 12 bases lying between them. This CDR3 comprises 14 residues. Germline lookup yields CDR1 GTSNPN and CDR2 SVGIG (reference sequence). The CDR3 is CAWNPGLHTGELFF. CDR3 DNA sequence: TGTGCCTGGAACCCCGGACTACACACCGGGGAGCTGTTTTTT. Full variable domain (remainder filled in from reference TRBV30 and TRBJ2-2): SQTIHQWPATLVQPVGSPLSLECTVEGTSNPNLYWYRQAAGRGLQLLFYSVGIGQISSEVPQNLSASRPQDRQFILSSKKLLLSDSGFYLCAWNPGLHTGELFFGEGSRLTVL.

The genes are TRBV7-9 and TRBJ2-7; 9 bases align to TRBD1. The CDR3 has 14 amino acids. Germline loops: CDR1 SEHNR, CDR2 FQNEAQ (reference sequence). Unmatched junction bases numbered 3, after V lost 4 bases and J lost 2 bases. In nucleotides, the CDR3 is TGTGCCAGCAGCTCGGACAGGGGAACCTACGAGCAGTACTTC. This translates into CASSSDRGTYEQYF.

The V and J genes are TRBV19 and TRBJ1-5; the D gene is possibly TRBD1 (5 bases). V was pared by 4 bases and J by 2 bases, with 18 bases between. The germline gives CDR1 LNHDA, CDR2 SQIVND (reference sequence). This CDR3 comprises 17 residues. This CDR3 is CASSRGAGRYGNQPQHF. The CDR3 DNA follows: TGTGCCAGTAGTAGAGGGGCGGGACGGTATGGCAATCAGCCCCAGCATTTT.

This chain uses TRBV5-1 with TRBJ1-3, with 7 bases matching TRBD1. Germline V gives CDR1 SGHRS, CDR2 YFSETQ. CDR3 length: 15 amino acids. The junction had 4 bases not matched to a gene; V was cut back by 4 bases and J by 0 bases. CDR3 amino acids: CASSEGAPSGNTIYF. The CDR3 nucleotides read TGCGCCAGCAGCGAGGGGGCCCCCTCTGGAAACACCATATATTTT.

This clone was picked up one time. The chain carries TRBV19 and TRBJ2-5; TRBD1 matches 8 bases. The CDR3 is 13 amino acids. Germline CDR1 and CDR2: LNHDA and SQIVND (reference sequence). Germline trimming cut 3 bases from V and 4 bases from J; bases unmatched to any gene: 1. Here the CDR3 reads CASSMDRAETQYF. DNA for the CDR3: TGTGCCAGTAGTATGGACAGGGCAGAGACCCAGTACTTC. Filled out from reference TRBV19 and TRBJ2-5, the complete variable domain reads DGGITQSPKYLFRKEGQNVTLSCEQNLNHDAMYWYRQDPGQGLRLIYYSQIVNDFQKGDIAEGYSVSREKKESFPLTVTSAQKNPTAFYLCASSMDRAETQYFGPGTRLLVL.

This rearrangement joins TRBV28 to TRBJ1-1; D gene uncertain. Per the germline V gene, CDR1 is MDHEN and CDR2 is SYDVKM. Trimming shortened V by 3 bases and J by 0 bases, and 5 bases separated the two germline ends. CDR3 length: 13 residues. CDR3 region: CASSFGMNTEAFF. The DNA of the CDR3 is TGTGCCAGCAGTTTCGGGATGAACACTGAAGCTTTCTTT.

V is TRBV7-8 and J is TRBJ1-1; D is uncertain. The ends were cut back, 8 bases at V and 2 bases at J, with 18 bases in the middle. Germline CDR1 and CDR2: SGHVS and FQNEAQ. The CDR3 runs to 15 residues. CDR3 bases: TGTGCCAGCCTCTTCTGGCCGCCCAATAACACTGAAGCTTTCTTT. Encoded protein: CASLFWPPNNTEAFF.

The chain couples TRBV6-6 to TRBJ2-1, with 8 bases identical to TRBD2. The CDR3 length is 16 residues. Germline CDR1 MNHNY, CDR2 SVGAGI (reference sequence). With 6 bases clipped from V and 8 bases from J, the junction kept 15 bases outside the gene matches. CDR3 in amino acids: CASSYKPGLGVDEQFF. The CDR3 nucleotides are TGTGCCAGCAGCTATAAACCGGGACTAGGGGTCGATGAGCAGTTCTTC.

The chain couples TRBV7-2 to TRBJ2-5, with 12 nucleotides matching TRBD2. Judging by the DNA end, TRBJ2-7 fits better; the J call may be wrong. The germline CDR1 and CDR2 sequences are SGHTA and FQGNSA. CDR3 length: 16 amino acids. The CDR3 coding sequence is TGTGCCAGCAGAATCGCCGGGACTAGCGGGTTGTACGAGCAGTACTTC. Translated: CASRIAGTSGLYEQYF.

CDR3 sequence (DNA): TGTGCCAGCAGTGGCGGGGGGAGCGAAAAACTGTTTTTT. This translates into CASSGGGSEKLFF. The chain couples TRBV11-3 to TRBJ1-4; a possible D gene is TRBD1 (5 bases). V dropped 6 bases and J dropped 8 bases, with 13 bases sitting between them. CDR1 and CDR2 from the germline V gene are SGHNT and YENEEA. The CDR3 is made up of 13 amino acids.

The CDR3 reads CASSTLAGVGGEQYF. In DNA form, the CDR3 reads TGTGCCAGTAGTACACTAGCGGGAGTCGGGGGCGAGCAGTACTTC. The chain uses TRBV19 and TRBJ2-7; TRBD2 aligns across 11 bases. The V gene's germline CDR1 is LNHDA and CDR2 SQIVND (reference sequence). This CDR3 is built from 15 residues. Losses at the gene ends were 4 bases for V and 6 bases for J; bases not matched to a gene: 8.